Below, 12 T cell receptor beta chains from the same sample are listed, as sequenced in a study of regulatory T cells in long-lasting Graves disease. To make TCR beta libraries, researchers used iRepertoire HTBI primers and Arm-PCR of CDR3 regions. MiXCR, run by TCRdb on the multiplex PCR reads, gives a single entry per CDR3 protein. The sample lists 400,000 to 450,000 distinct CDR3 sequences; about 16% were seen once. Time point of the sample: newly diagnosed GD, antithyroid drugs for less than 3 months. PBMC-derived RNA was used for the TCR library. The sample was also reused in another study, on T cells in Graves' hyperthyroidism and ophthalmopathy.

Sample: peripheral blood mononuclear cells (PBMCs), taken at new diagnosis, from a patient treated with antithyroid drugs. The receptors derive from a woman aged 30 to 39 with Graves disease.

This clonotype was found many times. The rearrangement links TRBV12-3 or TRBV12-4 to TRBJ2-7, with TRBD2 matching 11 bases. Trimming cost V 6 bases and J 7 bases; bases outside gene matches: 8. The CDR3 loop spans 14 amino acids. The CDR3 region has the DNA TGTGCCAGCAGGATAGCGGGAGGGCCGTGGGAGCAGTACTTC. Encoded protein: CASRIAGGPWEQYF.

As for this clonotype: The likely explanation is a read error, given a far larger clone one base away. CDR3 bases: TGTGCCAGCACCCGTGGGAGCGGAGCCTACGATGAGCAGTTCTTC. It yields the protein CASTRGSGAYDEQFF. This chain uses TRBV6-1 with TRBJ2-1; D possibly corresponds to TRBD2 (5 bases). Germline CDR1 and CDR2: MNHNS and SASEGT. CDR3 length equals 15 residues.

This chain links TRBV7-2 with TRBJ2-2; TRBD2 aligns across 8 bases. V lost 1 base, J lost 6 bases, and 7 bases stayed unmatched. The CDR3 sequence is 16 residues long. CDR1 is SGHTA, CDR2 FQGNSA, per germline. The CDR3 bases are TGTGCCAGCAGCTTAGTGACGGGAGGGCCGGCCGGGGAGCTGTTTTTT. Translation: CASSLVTGGPAGELFF.

This clonotype has ten or more counts. This chain connects TRBV18 to TRBJ1-1, with D possibly matching TRBD1 (6 bases). This CDR3 comprises 13 residues. Germline CDR1 reads KGHSH; CDR2 reads LQKENI. Trimming stripped 4 bases from V and 5 bases from J, with 11 bases between. CDR3 protein: CASSQSGVTEAFF. DNA of the CDR3: TGTGCCAGCTCACAGTCAGGGGTTACTGAAGCTTTCTTT.

This clonotype was counted between two and nine times. Just one base apart from a much larger clone, this may be a read error. This rearrangement joins TRBV5-4 to TRBJ2-7; TRBD1 aligns across 10 bases. The germline CDR1 and CDR2 sequences are SGHNT and YYREEE (reference sequence). Unmatched junction bases numbered 2, after V lost 9 bases and J lost 2 bases. CDR3 length equals 12 residues. The CDR3 DNA is TGTGCCATCGGACAGGGGGCCTACGAGCAGTACTTC. Translated, it gives CAIGQGAYEQYF.

Details on this clonotype: A much larger clone differs from this one at a single base, so this may be a read error. The V and J genes are TRBV6-4 and TRBJ2-7, with D uncertain. The CDR3 runs to 11 residues. Per germline, CDR1 MRHNA and CDR2 SNTAGT. Trimming left V 8 bases short and J 9 bases short, with 14 bases between. The CDR3 sequence is CASVLRVGQYF. The CDR3 DNA sequence: TGTGCCAGCGTACTCAGAGTAGGGCAGTACTTC.

This clonotype was found many times. The chain uses TRBV7-9 and TRBJ2-5; tentatively, D is TRBD1 (5 bases). CDR3 length: 14 residues. In germline, CDR1 is SEHNR, CDR2 FQNEAQ (reference sequence). The V end lost 5 bases, the J end lost 5 bases, and 15 bases lay between the germline ends. The CDR3: CASSRMTVAETQYF. The CDR3 DNA sequence: TGTGCCAGCAGCCGCATGACAGTCGCGGAGACCCAGTACTTC.

This clonotype was detected only a few times. The chain is built from TRBV28 and TRBJ2-1, with 9 bases identical to TRBD2. V shed 6 bases, J shed 6 bases, and the junction held 6 bases outside the gene matches. Germline V gene lookup returns CDR1 MDHEN and CDR2 SYDVKM. This CDR3 region has 14 residues. Written as DNA, the CDR3 is TGTGCCAGCAGATGGGGGACTAGCAGCAATGAGCAGTTCTTC. It translates to CASRWGTSSNEQFF.

This chain connects TRBV4-1 to TRBJ2-2; 9 bases are a match to TRBD2. The J segment lost 7 bases and the V segment lost 1 base, leaving 10 bases of the junction unmatched. CDR1 MGHRA and CDR2 YSYEKL come from the germline V gene. The CDR3 contains 17 residues. The CDR3 loop reads CASSQARETSGFGELFF. The CDR3 region has the DNA TGCGCCAGCAGCCAAGCAAGGGAGACTAGCGGCTTCGGGGAGCTGTTTTTT.

This clonotype was counted many times. The chain is built from TRBV6-1 and TRBJ1-3; D is undetermined. The CDR3 spans 14 residues. Germline CDR1 reads MNHNS; CDR2 reads SASEGT. V was trimmed by 2 bases and J by 2 bases, leaving 7 bases between them. The DNA of the CDR3 is TGTGCCAGCAGTGAAAGGGTGGCTGGAAACACCATATATTTT. As protein: CASSERVAGNTIYF.

Comments on this clonotype: A far larger clone is just one base off, so this is likely a read error. The J gene is TRBJ1-5, the V gene TRBV10-3; D unclear. Trimming stripped 3 bases from V and 1 base from J, with 10 bases between. CDR1 is ENHRY and CDR2 is SYGVKD in the germline V gene. The CDR3 sequence is 15 residues long. The CDR3 loop reads CAISDGRRSNQPQHF. The DNA of the CDR3 is TGTGCCATCAGTGACGGCAGGAGAAGCAATCAGCCCCAGCATTTT.

The chain couples TRBV29-1 to TRBJ2-3; 9 nucleotides match TRBD1. The J call may be faulty, since TRBJ2-5 better matches the DNA end. CDR1 and CDR2 from the germline V gene are SQVTM and ANQGSEA. The CDR3 contains 14 residues. The CDR3 bases are TGCAGCGTTGACCCCGGGACAGGGTCAGAGACCCAGTACTTC. This sequence encodes CSVDPGTGSETQYF.